Each of the 18 T cell receptor beta chains below was sequenced from the same sample in a study of T-cell memory formation after mild COVID-19. TCRdb recomputed calls from the 5' RACE reads with MiXCR, one row per CDR3 protein. The table has around 83,000 distinct CDR3 sequences, around a quarter seen once. Sequenced material: PBMCs or a T cell subset sorted from them (not recorded which). The source is a man aged 18 to 29 who had mild COVID-19 (a few samples of this study predate the infection). Cell type and time point are not known.

There are a few counts of this clonotype. The chain recombines TRBV6-2 or TRBV6-3 with TRBJ2-7; TRBD1 matches 8 bases. Germline CDR1 and CDR2: MNHEY and SVGEGT. With V trimmed by 0 bases and J by 3 bases, 7 bases remained unmatched. There are 16 residues in the CDR3. In DNA form, the CDR3 reads TGTGCCAGCAGTTACTCATCAAGGGACAGGTTCTACGAGCAGTACTTC. It specifies CASSYSSRDRFYEQYF.

This chain links TRBV20-1 with TRBJ2-1; perhaps TRBD2 as D (6 bases). The CDR3 has 13 residues. CDR1 DFQATT and CDR2 SNEGSKA come from the germline V gene (reference sequence). V lost 0 bases and J lost 13, with 16 bases in between. The CDR3 region has the DNA TGCAGTGCTAGAGATCCGAGACTAGTTTTCCAGTTCTTC. It specifies CSARDPRLVFQFF.

The chain uses TRBV4-1 and TRBJ2-5, with D hard to call. This CDR3 comprises 15 residues. Looked up from germline, CDR1 is MGHRA and CDR2 is YSYEKL. V lost 0 bases and J 4 bases, leaving 12 bases between the germline ends. This CDR3 is CASSQDRALGETQYF. Written as DNA, the CDR3 is TGCGCCAGCAGCCAAGATCGGGCGCTCGGAGAGACCCAGTACTTC.

V gene TRBV5-1 combines with J gene TRBJ2-2; 8 nucleotides match TRBD1. V was clipped by 0 bases and J by 6 bases; unmatched bases: 7. From germline, CDR1 is SGHRS and CDR2 YFSETQ. The CDR3 extends over 16 amino acids. The CDR3 spells CASSLALTGAAGELFF. In nucleotides, the CDR3 is TGCGCCAGCAGCTTGGCCCTGACAGGGGCCGCCGGGGAGCTGTTTTTT.

The V call is TRBV25-1, the J call TRBJ2-3, with 8 bases lining up with TRBD2. The V gene end was trimmed by 1 base and the J gene end by 9 bases; junction bases not matched to a gene: 6. Germline CDR1 MGHDK, CDR2 SYGVNS. The CDR3 is 14 amino acids. The CDR3 DNA sequence: TGTGCCAGCAGTGAATCGCCGTCGGGGGGGACGCAGTATTTT. Residues: CASSESPSGGTQYF.

This clonotype has only a few counts. This chain links TRBV12-3 or TRBV12-4 with TRBJ1-2, with D unclear. The CDR3 spans 13 residues. The ends were cut back, 3 bases at V and 5 bases at J, with 10 bases in the middle. In DNA form, the CDR3 reads TGTGCCAGCAGTTTCCTCTTGGGGTATGGCTACACCTTC. It is translated as CASSFLLGYGYTF.

A note on this clonotype: At one boundary the junction diverges from the germline segment, which might be a read error. This chain connects TRBV20-1 to TRBJ2-5; 8 positions match TRBD1. CDR1 is DFQATT, CDR2 SNEGSKA, per germline (reference sequence). The CDR3 covers 14 residues. DNA for the CDR3: TGCAGTGCCAGAGGACAGGGCCAGCAAGAGACCCAGTACTTC. This codes for CSARGQGQQETQYF.

This clonotype was seen more than once but under ten times. The chain is built from TRBV4-2 and TRBJ1-4; TRBD1 is a possible D gene (5 bases). This CDR3 has 16 residues. The germline V and J ends were trimmed by 5 bases and 2 bases, with 15 bases remaining between them. Germline V CDR1 and CDR2: LGHNA, YNFKEQ. DNA of the CDR3: TGTGCCAGCAGCTTGACAGCCTTGGAGACTAATGAAAAACTGTTTTTT. As protein: CASSLTALETNEKLFF.

This clonotype occurred a few times. V is TRBV12-3 or TRBV12-4 and J is TRBJ2-3; no reliable D call. V dropped 6 bases and J dropped 6 bases, with 19 bases sitting between them. The CDR3 is made up of 15 amino acids. In DNA, the CDR3 is TGTGCCAGCAGCCGCTCGAGATCATTGGGGGATACGCAGTATTTT. Residues: CASSRSRSLGDTQYF.

In its sample, this clonotype was seen a few times. This chain uses TRBV7-9 with TRBJ1-1, with unresolved D. Deletions cut 0 bases from V and 6 bases from J, with 5 bases between. Germline V gene lookup returns CDR1 SEHNR and CDR2 FQNEAQ (reference sequence). The CDR3 sequence is 12 residues long. Written as DNA, the CDR3 is TGTGCCAGCAGCTTAGCACTTCCTGAAGCTTTCTTT. Its protein is CASSLALPEAFF.

The V gene is TRBV15, the J gene TRBJ2-7, with 8 bases aligning to TRBD1. The CDR3 totals 15 residues. CDR1 is LNHNV and CDR2 is YYDKDF in the germline V gene (reference sequence). V lost 0 bases and J lost 3; bases outside the gene matches: 4. The CDR3: CATSRDRQGSYEQYF. In nucleotides, the CDR3 is TGTGCCACCAGCAGAGATCGACAGGGGAGCTACGAGCAGTACTTC.

This clonotype was seen just once. This sequence joins TRBV6-2 or TRBV6-3 and TRBJ1-1; a possible D gene is TRBD1 (5 bases). V was cut by 10 bases and J by 4 bases, with 13 bases left in between. Per the germline V gene, CDR1 is MNHEY and CDR2 is SVGEGT. CDR3 length equals 12 residues. The CDR3 DNA reads TGTGCCACCGGGGGAGGCGGCACTGAAGCTTTCTTT. Translating it yields CATGGGGTEAFF.

This clonotype was counted between two and nine times. The V gene is TRBV6-6, the J gene TRBJ1-3; no reliable D call. Per the germline V gene, CDR1 is MNHNY and CDR2 is SVGAGI (reference sequence). This CDR3 comprises 15 residues. With 1 base removed from V and 0 bases from J, the gap between germline ends came to 7 bases. The CDR3 DNA sequence: TGTGCCAGCAGTTACTATGCTCTCTCTGGAAACACCATATATTTT. Protein: CASSYYALSGNTIYF.

This chain uses TRBV7-9 with TRBJ1-1, with TRBD1 identical over 10 bases. With V trimmed by 5 bases and J by 4 bases, 10 bases remained unmatched. The CDR3 covers 16 residues. The germline V gene has CDR1 SEHNR and CDR2 FQNEAQ (reference sequence). The CDR3 here is CASSLRTGGRGTEAFF. The CDR3 nucleotides read TGTGCCAGCAGCCTAAGGACAGGGGGGAGGGGCACTGAAGCTTTCTTT.

The chain joins TRBV27 to TRBJ2-7; D remains ambiguous. The CDR3 is 14 residues long. V dropped 2 bases and J dropped 5 bases, with 13 bases sitting between them. The germline gives CDR1 MNHEY, CDR2 SMNVEV (reference sequence). CDR3 sequence (DNA): TGTGCCAGCAGTTTAGGTAAGGCAGAGGACGAGCAGTACGTC. Encoded protein: CASSLGKAEDEQYV.

This clonotype was detected a few times. The chain is built from TRBV6-2 or TRBV6-3 and TRBJ2-3, with unresolved D. Germline-derived CDR1 and CDR2 are MNHEY and SVGEGT. Trimming left V 5 bases short and J 6 bases short, with 9 bases between. The CDR3 spans 12 residues. The CDR3 reads CASSIDSDTQYF. In DNA, the CDR3 is TGTGCCAGCAGTATAGATTCGGATACGCAGTATTTT.

This chain links TRBV28 with TRBJ2-7, with a possible D match to TRBD2 (6 bases). Trimming stripped 5 bases from V and 0 bases from J, with 20 bases between. Germline V CDR1 and CDR2: MDHEN, SYDVKM. The CDR3 is 17 amino acids. The CDR3 DNA reads TGTGCCAGCAGTGAATCCTGGAGACTAGGCGGCTCCTACGAGCAGTACGTC. This encodes CASSESWRLGGSYEQYV.

This clonotype occurred a few times. The chain joins TRBV6-5 to TRBJ2-1, with 7 bases that match TRBD1. The germline gives CDR1 MNHEY, CDR2 SVGAGI. V was pared by 6 bases and J by 0 bases, with 5 bases of the junction left unmatched. The CDR3 extends over 15 amino acids. DNA for the CDR3: TGTGCCAGCAGCCCGGGACAGAGCTCCTACAATGAGCAGTTCTTC. Residues: CASSPGQSSYNEQFF.